The T cell receptor beta chain under discussion was sequenced for a study of identical twins. Study-level points and caveats: While abundant cord blood beta clonotypes carried fewer insertions, memory repertoires showed no such pattern.

TCRdb re-analysed the 5' RACE reads in MiXCR, keeping a single row per CDR3 protein. The sample includes hundreds of thousands of distinct CDR3 sequences, 15% to 20% of them seen just once. This CDR3 spans 14 amino acids. The germline CDR1 and CDR2 sequences are MNHEY and SVGAGI. The germline V and J ends were trimmed by 0 bases and 5 bases, with 10 bases remaining between them. A word on this clonotype: Its antigen is not known.

These data also featured in a second study, about T cells expressing NK-cell markers. As that report states: All TCR beta repertoires analysed originated from sorted CD3+CD56+NKG2C+, CD3+CD56+NKG2C- and CD3+CD56-NKG2C+ T cells. Sorting of alpha-beta TCR T cells alone was achieved in several experiments with an anti-gamma-delta TCR antibody. Dominant NKG2C+ clonotypes made up about 1.0-7.0% of CD8+ T cells in about six donors.

The TCR comes from a woman younger than 30 in good health. This chain connects TRBV6-5 to TRBJ2-5, with D uncertain. The source material was PBMCs. The DNA of the CDR3 is TGTGCCAGCAGTTACTCGGGCAGGATGGAGACCCAGTACTTC. Amino acid sequence: CASSYSGRMETQYF.